The 21 T cell receptor beta chains reported below all come from one sample, sequenced in a study of blood T cell repertoires in COVID-19. Clones were sequenced by immunoSEQ multiplex PCR, and TCRdb holds only the in-frame ones, with some missing. This sample has under 200,000 clones, with around 83% found just once. The sample taken for sequencing was peripheral blood. These TCRs come from a human donor in a cohort sampled during active COVID-19.

The chain carries TRBV7-9 and TRBJ1-2; TRBD1 matches 8 bases. This CDR3 spans 18 amino acids. Germline V gene lookup returns CDR1 SEHNR and CDR2 FQNEAQ (reference sequence). V dropped 3 bases and J dropped 4; count of bases not matched to a gene: 16. For the CDR3, the DNA is TGTGCCAGCAGCTTTTCTGGGGGCTCCGGGACAGGCAGCTATGGCTACACCTTC. Its protein product is CASSFSGGSGTGSYGYTF.

The J gene is TRBJ1-3, the V gene TRBV28; D perhaps matches TRBD1 (5 bases). Looked up from germline, CDR1 is MDHEN and CDR2 is SYDVKM. The CDR3 has 17 amino acids. Trimming pared 2 bases from V and 0 bases from J, leaving 14 bases between. The CDR3 coding sequence is TGTGCCAGCAGTTTACGGGGGGTGGGGAACTCTGGAAACACCATATATTTT. Translation: CASSLRGVGNSGNTIYF.

The DNA for the CDR3 is TGTGCCAGCAGCGTCCAGGGCGGCTACACCTTC. This sequence encodes CASSVQGGYTF. The V call is TRBV21-1, the J call TRBJ1-2; the table's D gene call, TRBD1, was not cross checked with the DNA. TRBV21-1 is labeled a pseudogene. This CDR3 contains 11 residues.

The chain has TRBV6-6 and TRBJ2-7; TRBD2 agrees at 10 bases. The CDR3 length is 13 residues. Germline V CDR1 and CDR2: MNHNY, SVGAGI (reference sequence). The V and J ends lost 7 bases and 3 bases, in that order; junction bases with no gene match: 3. CDR3 sequence (DNA): TGTGCCAGCATGAGCGGGGGGGACTACGAGCAGTACTTC. Protein sequence: CASMSGGDYEQYF.

The rearrangement uses TRBV24-1 and TRBJ2-7; 9 nucleotides line up with TRBD1. Germline CDR1 and CDR2: KGHDR and SFDVKD. CDR3 length equals 17 residues. V gave up 7 bases and J gave up 7 bases; unmatched junction bases: 19. CDR3 region: CATSGPGTGPSMWEQYF. The CDR3 DNA is TGTGCCACCAGCGGTCCCGGGACAGGGCCCTCTATGTGGGAGCAGTACTTC.

The chain carries TRBV6-4 and TRBJ2-7; D might be TRBD2 (6 bases). Germline V lookup: CDR1 MRHNA, CDR2 SNTAGT. The CDR3 contains 14 residues. V dropped 3 bases and J dropped 2 bases, with 11 bases sitting between them. CDR3 DNA sequence: TGTGCCAGCAGTGAACGGCGGGACGCCTACGAGCAGTACTTC. This codes for CASSERRDAYEQYF.

Only one count was recorded for this clone. The chain has TRBV28 and TRBJ2-7, with 7 bases that match TRBD1. V was pared by 4 bases and J by 7 bases, with 10 bases of the junction left unmatched. There are 14 residues in the CDR3. The germline V gene has CDR1 MDHEN and CDR2 SYDVKM. The CDR3 DNA reads TGTGCCAGCAGTTCGCCAGACAGGGAAGGGGAGCAGTACTTC. Protein sequence: CASSSPDREGEQYF.

The CDR3 spells CASSPKRGGVGNEQFF. CDR3 in DNA: TGTGCCAGCAGTCCAAAGCGGGGGGGCGTGGGCAATGAGCAGTTCTTC. This chain uses TRBV7-2 with TRBJ2-1, with 10 positions matching TRBD2. V trimming: 6 bases; J trimming: 6 bases; junction bases outside the gene matches: 11. This CDR3 spans 16 amino acids. Germline-derived CDR1 and CDR2 are SGHTA and FQGNSA.

The rearrangement links TRBV19 to TRBJ1-1; D is possibly TRBD1 (6 bases). CDR1 is LNHDA and CDR2 is SQIVND in the germline V gene (reference sequence). The CDR3 runs 15 residues. V lost 5 bases and J 3 bases, leaving 16 bases between the germline ends. The CDR3 loop reads CASSPRRGADTEAFF. The CDR3 DNA reads TGTGCCAGTAGTCCGAGACGGGGGGCGGACACTGAAGCTTTCTTT.

This chain joins TRBV5-6 and TRBJ2-7; D is perhaps TRBD1 (5 bases). The CDR3 runs 14 residues. Trimming stripped 2 bases from V and 4 bases from J, with 13 bases between. In germline, CDR1 is SGHDT, CDR2 YYEEEE. The chain's CDR3 is CASSFSTAGYEQYF. The DNA of the CDR3 is TGTGCCAGCAGCTTTTCGACAGCCGGGTACGAGCAGTACTTC.

V usage is TRBV9 and J usage is TRBJ2-7, with 9 bases fitting TRBD1. CDR1 SGDLS and CDR2 YYNGEE come from the germline V gene. V gave up 3 bases and J gave up 3 bases; unmatched junction bases: 10. The CDR3 length is 16 residues. CDR3 amino acids: CASSANPGQGFYEQYF. In nucleotides, the CDR3 is TGTGCCAGCAGCGCTAATCCGGGACAGGGTTTCTACGAGCAGTACTTC.

The chain combines TRBV7-8 with TRBJ1-5; TRBD1 matches at 7 bases. Germline V gene data show CDR1 as SGHVS and CDR2 as FQNEAQ. This CDR3 region has 15 residues. V dropped 1 base and J dropped 5; count of bases not matched to a gene: 5. The chain's CDR3 is CASSLVVTGYQPQHF. As DNA, the CDR3 is TGTGCCAGCAGCTTAGTTGTGACAGGGTATCAGCCCCAGCATTTT.

V is TRBV2 and J is TRBJ2-7; the match to TRBD2 covers 7 bases. V gave up 3 bases and J gave up 0 bases; unmatched junction bases: 14. This CDR3 spans 18 amino acids. Germline CDR1 SNHLY, CDR2 FYNNEI. The CDR3 protein is CASSEGTRYSGPSYEQYF. The CDR3 DNA reads TGTGCCAGCAGTGAGGGCACCCGGTATAGCGGGCCCTCCTACGAGCAGTACTTC. Variable domain in full (rest from reference TRBV2 and TRBJ2-7): EPEVTQTPSHQVTQMGQEVILRCVPISNHLYFYWYRQILGQKVEFLVSFYNNEISEKSEIFDDQFSVERPDGSNFTLKIRSTKLEDSAMYFCASSEGTRYSGPSYEQYFGPGTRLTVT.

J is TRBJ1-5 and V is TRBV2, with a tentative D call TRBD1 (5 bases). The ends were cut back, 4 bases at V and 7 bases at J, with 23 bases in the middle. The germline CDR1 and CDR2 sequences are SNHLY and FYNNEI. The CDR3 has 17 residues. In DNA form, the CDR3 reads TGTGCCAGCAGTGTCCCCCTCGGCAGGGAGGACAAGCAGCCCCAGCATTTT. Protein product: CASSVPLGREDKQPQHF.

The chain is built from TRBV29-1 and TRBJ1-2; TRBD1 matches at 8 bases. The germline CDR1 and CDR2 sequences are SQVTM and ANQGSEA. The V gene end was trimmed by 7 bases and the J gene end by 8 bases; junction bases not matched to a gene: 9. The CDR3 runs 12 residues. Written as DNA, the CDR3 is TGCAGCGGCCAAGGACAGGGTGGCGGCTACACCTTC. Residues: CSGQGQGGGYTF.

The chain joins TRBV20-1 to TRBJ1-5; TRBD1 matches 8 bases. After removal of 6 bases from V and 10 bases from J, the junction contained 14 bases not matched to a gene. This CDR3 is 14 amino acids long. Germline loops: CDR1 DFQATT, CDR2 SNEGSKA (reference sequence). The CDR3: CSASGTGVISPQHF. The CDR3 DNA follows: TGCAGTGCAAGTGGGACAGGCGTAATCTCTCCCCAGCATTTT.

This chain connects TRBV7-9 to TRBJ2-7; D may be TRBD2 (5 bases). Germline-derived CDR1 and CDR2 are SEHNR and FQNEAQ (reference sequence). This CDR3 is 16 amino acids long. V was cut by 4 bases and J by 3 bases, with 19 bases left in between. CDR3 amino acids: CASSSAASLGGYEQYF. The CDR3 DNA sequence: TGTGCCAGCAGCTCCGCCGCCAGCCTCGGAGGCTACGAGCAGTACTTC.

The chain recombines TRBV2 with TRBJ2-7; a weak D match, TRBD1 (6 bases). The CDR3 is made up of 13 amino acids. The germline V and J ends were trimmed by 3 bases and 5 bases, with 11 bases remaining between them. From germline, CDR1 is SNHLY and CDR2 FYNNEI. The CDR3: CASSEGRGHEQYF. The CDR3 nucleotides read TGTGCCAGCAGTGAGGGCAGGGGCCACGAGCAGTACTTC.

This clone was detected only a few times. The chain combines TRBV19 with TRBJ1-2, with 8 positions matching TRBD1. Germline V gene lookup returns CDR1 LNHDA and CDR2 SQIVND (reference sequence). The CDR3 runs to 14 residues. V lost 7 bases, J lost 8 bases, and 12 bases stayed unmatched. The CDR3 spells CASTPRPGGGGYTF. CDR3 coding DNA: TGTGCCAGTACCCCCCGGCCAGGGGGCGGCGGCTACACCTTC. Complete variable domain (other parts from reference TRBV19 and TRBJ1-2): DGGITQSPKYLFRKEGQNVTLSCEQNLNHDAMYWYRQDPGQGLRLIYYSQIVNDFQKGDIAEGYSVSREKKESFPLTVTSAQKNPTAFYLCASTPRPGGGGYTFGSGTRLTVV.

The genes are TRBV12-3 or TRBV12-4 and TRBJ2-7, with unresolved D. This CDR3 contains 11 residues. Trimming pared 4 bases from V and 2 bases from J, leaving 3 bases between. The CDR3 bases are TGTGCCAGCAGTTCCGCCTACGAGCAGTACTTC. Translated: CASSSAYEQYF.

This clone was counted only a few times. The V call is TRBV7-9, the J call TRBJ1-1; TRBD1 matches 7 bases. The CDR3 loop spans 18 amino acids. Germline assignment: CDR1 SEHNR and CDR2 FQNEAQ (reference sequence). V lost 10 bases and J lost 1; bases outside the gene matches: 21. This CDR3 reads CATKAGLDRDAPNTEAFF. DNA for the CDR3: TGTGCCACCAAAGCCGGACTTGACAGGGATGCGCCGAACACTGAAGCTTTCTTT.